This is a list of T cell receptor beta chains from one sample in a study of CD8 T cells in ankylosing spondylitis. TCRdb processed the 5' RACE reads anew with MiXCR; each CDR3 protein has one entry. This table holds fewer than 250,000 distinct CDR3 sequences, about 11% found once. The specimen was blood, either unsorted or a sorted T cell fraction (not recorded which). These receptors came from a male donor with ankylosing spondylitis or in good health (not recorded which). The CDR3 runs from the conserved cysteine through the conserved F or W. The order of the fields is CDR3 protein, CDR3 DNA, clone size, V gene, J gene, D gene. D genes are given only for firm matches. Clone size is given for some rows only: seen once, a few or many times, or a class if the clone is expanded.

CATSIRAGANVLTF,TGTGCCACCAGCATCAGGGCTGGGGCCAACGTCCTGACTTTC,many,TRBV15,TRBJ2-6,-
CASCQVRAGQGSYGYTF,TGTGCCAGCTGCCAAGTGCGAGCGGGACAGGGAAGCTATGGCTACACCTTC,-,TRBV3-1,TRBJ1-2,TRBD1
CASSLTDNTGELFF,TGTGCCAGCAGCTTAACGGATAACACCGGGGAGCTGTTTTTT,many,TRBV11-2,TRBJ2-2,-
CSVEDRTSNEQFF,TGCAGCGTTGAAGACAGGACTAGCAATGAGCAGTTCTTC,many,TRBV29-1,TRBJ2-1,TRBD2
CSVPVAGEQFF,TGCAGCGTGCCCGTAGCGGGTGAGCAGTTCTTC,many,TRBV29-1,TRBJ2-1,TRBD2
CASSQALGTGYTGELFF,TGTGCCAGCAGCCAAGCTCTTGGGACAGGATACACCGGGGAGCTGTTTTTT,many,TRBV3-1,TRBJ2-2,TRBD1
CASSLQGVKETQYF,TGCGCCAGCAGCTTACAGGGAGTCAAAGAGACCCAGTACTTC,-,TRBV5-1,TRBJ2-5,-
CASSFGKTYEQYF,TGTGCCAGCAGTTTTGGGAAAACCTACGAGCAGTACTTC,many,TRBV27,TRBJ2-7,-
CASSAGSVNTEAFF,TGTGCCAGCAGTGCTGGGAGTGTGAACACTGAAGCTTTCTTT,-,TRBV9,TRBJ1-1,-
CASSLERGYYEQYF,TGCGCCAGCAGCTTGGAAAGGGGTTACTACGAGCAGTACTTC,many,TRBV5-1,TRBJ2-7,-
CASSLGDIAKNIQYF,TGTGCCAGCAGTTTGGGGGATATAGCCAAAAACATTCAGTACTTC,-,TRBV28,TRBJ2-4,-
CASSTARLEAFF,TGTGCCAGTAGTACGGCTCGCCTTGAAGCTTTCTTT,many,TRBV19,TRBJ1-1,-
CASSYGKGGRGYEQYF,TGTGCCAGCAGTTACGGGAAAGGCGGGAGGGGCTACGAGCAGTACTTC,few,TRBV6-2/TRBV6-3,TRBJ2-7,TRBD2
CASSILGPPSYNEQFF,TGTGCCAGCTCAATTTTGGGACCGCCTAGCTACAATGAGCAGTTCTTC,-,TRBV18,TRBJ2-1,-
CATSEIGDEQFF,TGTGCCACCAGTGAAATTGGGGATGAGCAGTTCTTC,many,TRBV24-1,TRBJ2-1,-
CASSFWGTEGQPQHF,TGTGCCAGCAGCTTTTGGGGAACGGAGGGTCAGCCCCAGCATTTT,many,TRBV7-9,TRBJ1-5,-
CASSLAGLRSSYNEQFF,TGTGCCAGCAGCTTAGCGGGACTACGGAGCTCCTACAATGAGCAGTTCTTC,-,TRBV7-2,TRBJ2-1,TRBD2
CASSSAGQGGDGYTF,TGTGCCAGCAGCTCTGCCGGACAGGGCGGGGATGGCTACACCTTC,many,TRBV7-9,TRBJ1-2,TRBD1
CASSLDASGRVADTQYF,TGTGCCAGCAGCTTAGATGCTAGCGGGAGAGTGGCAGATACGCAGTATTTT,-,TRBV7-8,TRBJ2-3,TRBD2
CATSRTGPQETQYF,TGTGCCACCAGTAGGACAGGGCCACAAGAGACCCAGTACTTC,many,TRBV15,TRBJ2-5,TRBD1
CASTRGYYNEQFF,TGCGCCAGCACCAGGGGCTACTACAATGAGCAGTTCTTC,few,TRBV10-2,TRBJ2-1,-
CASSTTGDRNQPQHF,TGCGCCAGCAGCACTACAGGGGATCGGAATCAGCCCCAGCATTTT,many,TRBV5-1,TRBJ1-5,TRBD1
CSVRLAGGPVAYNEQFF,TGCAGCGTCAGACTAGCGGGAGGCCCTGTGGCCTACAATGAGCAGTTCTTC,many,TRBV29-1,TRBJ2-1,TRBD2
CSAVLFTSGRTNEQFF,TGCAGTGCCGTCCTCTTTACTAGCGGGAGAACTAATGAGCAGTTCTTC,-,TRBV20-1,TRBJ2-1,TRBD2
CSAGDPNTEAFF,TGCAGTGCTGGGGACCCGAACACTGAAGCTTTCTTT,many,TRBV20-1,TRBJ1-1,-
CSAGPRAGVGYNEQFF,TGCAGTGCTGGACCCCGAGCGGGAGTGGGTTACAATGAGCAGTTCTTC,many,TRBV20-1,TRBJ2-1,TRBD2
CASSPSGGPRGAFF,TGTGCCAGCAGCCCCTCAGGGGGCCCAAGAGGAGCTTTCTTT,many,TRBV2,TRBJ1-1,TRBD1
CSAPNAGGRYNEQFF,TGCAGTGCCCCGAACGCGGGAGGGCGGTACAATGAGCAGTTCTTC,few,TRBV20-1,TRBJ2-1,TRBD2
CSARETPGPYNEQFF,TGCAGTGCTAGAGAAACCCCGGGCCCCTACAATGAGCAGTTCTTC,many,TRBV20-1,TRBJ2-1,-
CASSRQGVGNQPQHF,TGTGCCAGCAGCCGGCAGGGGGTCGGCAATCAGCCCCAGCATTTT,many,TRBV3-1,TRBJ1-5,TRBD1
CASSETQGETQYF,TGTGCCAGCAGTGAAACCCAAGGAGAGACCCAGTACTTC,-,TRBV6-1,TRBJ2-5,-